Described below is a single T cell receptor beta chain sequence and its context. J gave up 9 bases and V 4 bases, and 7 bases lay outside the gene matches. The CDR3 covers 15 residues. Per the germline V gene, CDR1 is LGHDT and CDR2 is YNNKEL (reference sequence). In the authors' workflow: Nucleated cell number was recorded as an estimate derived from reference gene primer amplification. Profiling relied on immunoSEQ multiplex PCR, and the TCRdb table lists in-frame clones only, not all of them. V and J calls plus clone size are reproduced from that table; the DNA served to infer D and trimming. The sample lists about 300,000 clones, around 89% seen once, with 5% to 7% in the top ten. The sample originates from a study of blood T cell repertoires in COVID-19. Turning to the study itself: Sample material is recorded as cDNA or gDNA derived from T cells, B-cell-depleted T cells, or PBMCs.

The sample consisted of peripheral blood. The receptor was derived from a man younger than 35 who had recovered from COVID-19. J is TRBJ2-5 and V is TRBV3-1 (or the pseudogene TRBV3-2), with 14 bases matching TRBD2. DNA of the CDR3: TGTGCCAGCAGCCCTGGACTAGCGGGAGGACAGGCCCAGTACTTC. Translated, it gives CASSPGLAGGQAQYF.